Here is one T cell receptor (beta chain) with its context. Its matching antigen is unknown. This entry comes from a study of T cell responses to AZD1222 COVID-19 vaccine. Study context: Researchers grouped second doses given at about 4 or about 12 weeks into one pool. Study-level findings and limits: Researchers report vaccine-associated CD4 TCRs spanning spike, with dominance at 160-218 and 743-854. Compared with day 0, the breadth and depth of the Spike-specific TCR repertoire rose significantly after two doses of AZD1222. Seropositive status at baseline applied to only 5 or 6 AZD1222 recipients.

In germline, CDR1 is LNHDA, CDR2 SQIVND (reference sequence). This CDR3 is 12 amino acids long. Trimming took 5 bases from V and 4 from J, leaving 8 bases between them. Clones were sequenced by immunoSEQ multiplex PCR, and TCRdb holds only the in-frame ones, with some missing. This table has 150,000 to 200,000 clones, around 94% appearing once. The sequence was collected from an adult in good health. The V and J genes are TRBV19 and TRBJ1-2; D unclear. The sequenced sample was peripheral blood, obtained on day 0 of AZD1222 vaccination. DNA for the CDR3: TGTGCCAGTAGTCCGCGTCCCTATGGCTACACCTTC. Translating it yields CASSPRPYGYTF.